Each of the 32 T cell receptor beta chains below was sequenced from the same sample in a study of cytomegalovirus exposure and HLA in healthy donors. PCR amplification relied on 60 Vbeta primers (plus 13 Jbeta primers). Assay used: immunoSEQ multiplex PCR; TCRdb lists only in-frame clones, some missing. The sample includes approximately 82,000 clones, about 70% of them seen just once. The material sequenced was PBMCs. All receptors derive from a woman between 45 and 65 years old in good health and CMV-seropositive.

The chain has TRBV6-1 and TRBJ1-4; no clear D. V was clipped by 4 bases and J by 0 bases, with 9 bases between them. Germline CDR1 reads MNHNS; CDR2 reads SASEGT. CDR3 size: 15 residues. The DNA for the CDR3 is TGTGCCAGCAGTGTACGACAAGCAACTAATGAAAAACTGTTTTTT. Translated: CASSVRQATNEKLFF.

The chain recombines TRBV19 with TRBJ2-1; 9 nucleotides line up with TRBD2. The V and J ends lost 9 bases and 8 bases, in that order; junction bases with no gene match: 8. The CDR3 contains 13 residues. Germline CDR1 and CDR2: LNHDA and SQIVND (reference sequence). The CDR3 DNA sequence: TGTGCCAGCCTTCGTAGCGGGAGCTATGAGCAGTTCTTC. Translating it yields CASLRSGSYEQFF.

V usage is TRBV29-1 and J usage is TRBJ2-5; 8 positions agree with TRBD2. In germline, CDR1 is SQVTM, CDR2 ANQGSEA. Trimming at V came to 5 bases and at J to 3 bases, leaving 11 bases not matched to a gene. The CDR3 is 15 amino acids. The CDR3 is CSVPTHPGLEETQYF. The CDR3 DNA is TGCAGCGTTCCAACCCATCCGGGACTAGAAGAGACCCAGTACTTC.

V and J are TRBV7-2 and TRBJ2-3, with 10 bases identical to TRBD2. The V gene's germline CDR1 is SGHTA and CDR2 FQGNSA. The CDR3 runs 15 residues. V shed 5 bases and J 6 bases; nucleotides not matched to a gene: 8. The CDR3 here is CASSQLAGPMDTQYF. For the CDR3, the DNA is TGTGCCAGCAGCCAACTAGCGGGGCCTATGGATACGCAGTATTTT.

This chain connects TRBV15 to TRBJ2-1; a weak D match, TRBD2 (6 bases). Germline assignment: CDR1 LNHNV and CDR2 YYDKDF (reference sequence). There are 13 residues in the CDR3. Trimming took off 8 bases at V and 8 bases at J, with 16 bases between the two ends. CDR3: CATSEGEIYEQFF. CDR3 nucleotides: TGTGCCACCTCGGAGGGAGAAATTTATGAGCAGTTCTTC. The full variable domain, its missing parts supplied by reference TRBV15 and TRBJ2-1, is DAMVIQNPRYQVTQFGKPVTLSCSQTLNHNVMYWYQQKSSQAPKLLFHYYDKDFNNEADTPDNFQSRRPNTSFCFLDIRSPGLGDTAMYLCATSEGEIYEQFFGPGTRLTVL.

The chain recombines TRBV6-1 with TRBJ1-5; D is unresolved. The germline V gene has CDR1 MNHNS and CDR2 SASEGT. The CDR3 spans 14 residues. Trimming shortened V by 1 base and J by 3 bases, and 7 bases separated the two germline ends. CDR3 loop: CASSEGGLNQPQHF. CDR3 DNA sequence: TGTGCCAGCAGTGAAGGAGGGCTCAATCAGCCCCAGCATTTT.

DNA for the CDR3: TGTGCCAGCAGCCGAATGCGGACAGGGGGTACAGATACGCAGTATTTT. Translated, it gives CASSRMRTGGTDTQYF. This sequence joins TRBV7-9 and TRBJ2-3, with 10 bases aligning to TRBD1. The V gene end was trimmed by 5 bases and the J gene end by 3 bases; junction bases not matched to a gene: 8. This CDR3 has 16 amino acids. Germline CDR1 is SEHNR and CDR2 is FQNEAQ (reference sequence).

This chain uses TRBV5-5 with TRBJ2-2; no firm D call. Germline CDR1 and CDR2: SGHKS and YYEKEE (reference sequence). Trimming cost V 0 bases and J 0 bases, with 3 bases left between them. The CDR3 consists of 14 residues. CDR3 DNA sequence: TGTGCCAGCAGCTTGGCCTCGAACACCGGGGAGCTGTTTTTT. Translation: CASSLASNTGELFF.

In this sample, this clone turned up once. As DNA, the CDR3 is TGTGCCAGCAGGCCACTCCGGGATATGAACACTGAAGCTTTCTTT. It translates to CASRPLRDMNTEAFF. The rearrangement links TRBV2 to TRBJ1-1; D gene ambiguous. Trimming left V 6 bases short and J 0 bases short, with 14 bases between. The CDR3 loop spans 15 amino acids. Germline CDR1 SNHLY, CDR2 FYNNEI. Together with reference TRBV2 and TRBJ1-1, the CDR3 gives the full variable domain: EPEVTQTPSHQVTQMGQEVILRCVPISNHLYFYWYRQILGQKVEFLVSFYNNEISEKSEIFDDQFSVERPDGSNFTLKIRSTKLEDSAMYFCASRPLRDMNTEAFFGQGTRLTVV.

This clone was seen a handful of times. The V call is TRBV7-9, the J call TRBJ2-2; possible D gene TRBD1, 6 bases. The CDR3 has 15 residues. Germline CDR1 reads SEHNR; CDR2 reads FQNEAQ (reference sequence). V was pared by 3 bases and J by 5 bases, with 13 bases between. The CDR3 is CASSFPAGATGELFF. The CDR3 nucleotides read TGTGCCAGCAGCTTCCCCGCAGGGGCGACCGGGGAGCTGTTTTTT.

V is TRBV19 and J is TRBJ1-2; maybe TRBD1 (6 bases). The germline V gene has CDR1 LNHDA and CDR2 SQIVND (reference sequence). This CDR3 has 17 residues. V lost 3 bases and J lost 2, with 19 bases in between. The CDR3 is CASSIKTTGLTNYGYTF. CDR3 bases: TGTGCCAGTAGTATTAAGACGACAGGCCTAACAAACTATGGCTACACCTTC. Using reference TRBV19 and TRBJ1-2 for the parts outside the CDR3, the full variable domain is DGGITQSPKYLFRKEGQNVTLSCEQNLNHDAMYWYRQDPGQGLRLIYYSQIVNDFQKGDIAEGYSVSREKKESFPLTVTSAQKNPTAFYLCASSIKTTGLTNYGYTFGSGTRLTVV.

The chain joins TRBV7-3 to TRBJ2-1; 8 bases align to TRBD1. The CDR3 loop spans 15 amino acids. The junction had 4 bases not matched to a gene; V was cut back by 4 bases and J by 2 bases. Germline lookup yields CDR1 SGHTA and CDR2 FQGTGA. Here the CDR3 DNA reads TGTGCCAGCAGCTCTGACAGGGGCGCCTACAATGAGCAGTTCTTC. Amino acid sequence: CASSSDRGAYNEQFF.

V is TRBV2 and J is TRBJ1-5; 7 nucleotides line up with TRBD1. Germline loops: CDR1 SNHLY, CDR2 FYNNEI. The CDR3 covers 18 residues. After removal of 6 bases from V and 0 bases from J, the junction contained 14 bases not matched to a gene. This CDR3 reads CASRLAGGGLYSNQPQHF. CDR3 in DNA: TGTGCCAGCAGGCTTGCAGGGGGTGGGTTGTATAGCAATCAGCCCCAGCATTTT.

This chain joins TRBV11-2 and TRBJ2-7, with 8 bases lining up with TRBD2. The V segment lost 6 bases and the J segment 0 bases; nucleotides outside the gene matches: 4. CDR3 length: 14 residues. The germline V gene encodes CDR1 SGHAT and CDR2 FQNNGV. This CDR3 is CASRGREGSYEQYF. The CDR3 coding sequence is TGTGCCAGCAGGGGCCGGGAGGGCTCCTACGAGCAGTACTTC.

The chain joins TRBV9 to TRBJ2-1, with 9 bases aligning to TRBD2. This CDR3 is built from 16 residues. Trimming at V came to 0 bases and at J to 3 bases, leaving 4 bases not matched to a gene. CDR1 and CDR2 (germline): SGDLS, YYNGEE. For the CDR3, the DNA is TGTGCCAGCAGCGTAGATAGCGGGAGTAACTACAATGAGCAGTTCTTC. This gives the protein CASSVDSGSNYNEQFF.

This sequence joins TRBV25-1 and TRBJ2-1, with 9 bases matching TRBD2. CDR3 length equals 16 residues. J lost 4 bases, V lost 2 bases, and 6 bases had no gene match. Germline V gene lookup returns CDR1 MGHDK and CDR2 SYGVNS. Here the CDR3 reads CASSELSGSQYNEQFF. The DNA for the CDR3 is TGTGCCAGCAGTGAACTTAGCGGGAGTCAGTACAATGAGCAGTTCTTC.

In this sample, this clone is medium-sized. The gene calls are TRBV19 and TRBJ2-6; 7 nucleotides agree with TRBD1. V lost 8 bases, J lost 2 bases, and 3 bases stayed unmatched. This CDR3 is 14 amino acids long. Germline-derived CDR1 and CDR2 are LNHDA and SQIVND (reference sequence). The CDR3 is CASARGPGANVLTF. CDR3 sequence (DNA): TGTGCCAGTGCGAGGGGGCCTGGGGCCAACGTCCTGACTTTC.

The CDR3 protein is CASSPPFADSSYNEQFF. The DNA for the CDR3 is TGTGCCAGCAGCCCCCCCTTCGCGGACAGCTCCTACAATGAGCAGTTCTTC. The V call is TRBV11-2, the J call TRBJ2-1, with TRBD1 as a possible D gene (6 bases). The CDR3 is 17 amino acids. The germline gives CDR1 SGHAT, CDR2 FQNNGV. V lost 5 bases to trimming and J lost 0 bases, with 17 bases between them.

This clone was recorded only once. The chain uses TRBV25-1 and TRBJ1-2; perhaps TRBD1 as D (6 bases). Germline lookup yields CDR1 MGHDK and CDR2 SYGVNS. Trimming took off 7 bases at V and 6 bases at J, with 15 bases between the two ends. The CDR3 covers 13 residues. The CDR3 here is CASTPTGRDGYTF. CDR3 sequence (DNA): TGTGCCAGCACCCCGACAGGACGCGATGGCTACACCTTC.

This clone has more than one count but fewer than ten. The chain recombines TRBV10-1 with TRBJ2-7; TRBD1 might be the D (5 bases). This CDR3 is 11 amino acids long. Germline CDR1 is WNHNN and CDR2 is SYGVQD (reference sequence). The ends were cut back, 8 bases at V and 7 bases at J, with 12 bases in the middle. The CDR3 DNA reads as TGCGCCAGCGGCCAGGGTGGTGAGCAGTACTTC. Its translation: CASGQGGEQYF.

V and J are TRBV4-1 and TRBJ1-3; D is perhaps TRBD1 (5 bases). The CDR3 has 18 residues. Germline V gives CDR1 MGHRA, CDR2 YSYEKL. Trimming took off 3 bases at V and 0 bases at J, with 18 bases between the two ends. The CDR3 DNA is TGCGCCAGCAGCCACCCACAGGATTCCCCGGGCTCTGGAAACACCATATATTTT. Protein product: CASSHPQDSPGSGNTIYF.

This clone showed up just a few times. This chain connects TRBV4-1 to TRBJ1-3; D is perhaps TRBD1 (6 bases). The germline V and J ends were trimmed by 0 bases and 3 bases, with 15 bases remaining between them. Germline V lookup: CDR1 MGHRA, CDR2 YSYEKL. CDR3 length equals 17 residues. This CDR3 reads CASSQDLARGYGNTIYF. Written as DNA, the CDR3 is TGCGCCAGCAGCCAAGATCTAGCCAGGGGTTATGGAAACACCATATATTTT.

This clone showed up just once. This chain connects TRBV9 to TRBJ2-1; 10 nucleotides line up with TRBD1. The CDR3 consists of 15 residues. J was trimmed by 7 bases and V by 2 bases; bases with no gene match: 6. Per the germline V gene, CDR1 is SGDLS and CDR2 is YYNGEE. CDR3 residues: CASSVSGTGVNEQFF. CDR3 sequence (DNA): TGTGCCAGCAGCGTCTCAGGGACAGGGGTTAATGAGCAGTTCTTC.

This clone has just a few counts. The rearrangement joins TRBV15 to TRBJ2-3; unclear D gene. This CDR3 has 12 residues. The germline V and J ends were trimmed by 0 bases and 10 bases, with 8 bases remaining between them. Per the germline V gene, CDR1 is LNHNV and CDR2 is YYDKDF (reference sequence). In nucleotides, the CDR3 is TGTGCCACCAGCAGAGATCTGGCGGCGCAGTATTTT. Amino acids: CATSRDLAAQYF.

The chain couples TRBV6-1 to TRBJ1-2; 9 nucleotides align to TRBD1. With V trimmed by 6 bases and J by 5 bases, 10 bases remained unmatched. This CDR3 has 15 amino acids. The germline V gene encodes CDR1 MNHNS and CDR2 SASEGT. The CDR3 is CASSGPGQGFYGYTF. The CDR3 DNA reads TGTGCCAGCAGCGGACCGGGACAGGGATTTTATGGCTACACCTTC.

This chain connects TRBV13 to TRBJ2-5; D gene uncertain. The CDR3 runs 12 residues. V lost 0 bases, J lost 5 bases, and 4 bases lay in between. Per germline, CDR1 PRHDT and CDR2 FYEKMQ (reference sequence). The CDR3 reads CASSLGAETQYF. The CDR3 DNA reads as TGTGCCAGCAGCTTAGGAGCGGAGACCCAGTACTTC.

The chain employs TRBV9 and TRBJ2-3; the D gene is possibly TRBD1 (6 bases). Germline CDR1 and CDR2: SGDLS and YYNGEE. V was shortened by 4 bases and J by 0 bases, with 9 bases between the two germline ends. CDR3 length: 14 residues. As DNA, the CDR3 is TGTGCCAGCAGCCAAGGACAGAGCACAGATACGCAGTATTTT. It yields the protein CASSQGQSTDTQYF.

The chain joins TRBV2 to TRBJ1-5; tentative D call: TRBD1 (5 bases). Germline CDR1 is SNHLY and CDR2 is FYNNEI. V lost 6 bases, J lost 1 base, and 16 bases lay in between. The CDR3 spans 16 residues. CDR3: CASRQRAGESNQPQHF. The DNA of the CDR3 is TGTGCCAGCAGGCAACGGGCGGGGGAGAGCAATCAGCCCCAGCATTTT. Combining the CDR3 with reference TRBV2 and TRBJ1-5 gives the whole variable domain EPEVTQTPSHQVTQMGQEVILRCVPISNHLYFYWYRQILGQKVEFLVSFYNNEISEKSEIFDDQFSVERPDGSNFTLKIRSTKLEDSAMYFCASRQRAGESNQPQHFGDGTRLSIL.

This chain links TRBV2 with TRBJ1-2, with D possibly matching TRBD1 (5 bases). CDR3 size: 16 residues. The ends were cut back, 7 bases at V and 7 bases at J, with 25 bases in the middle. Per germline, CDR1 SNHLY and CDR2 FYNNEI. In DNA, the CDR3 is TGTGCCAGCACCGAGGACCTCCTAGCGGGGCTGACTGGCTACACCTTC. Its protein is CASTEDLLAGLTGYTF.

This clone was seen once. This rearrangement joins TRBV5-6 to TRBJ1-4; D gene unclear. Germline assignment: CDR1 SGHDT and CDR2 YYEEEE. CDR3 length: 14 residues. V lost 2 bases, J lost 0 bases, and 5 bases lay in between. The CDR3 loop reads CASSFGTTNEKLFF. CDR3 DNA sequence: TGTGCCAGCAGCTTCGGGACAACTAATGAAAAACTGTTTTTT.

The CDR3 loop reads CSARDLSTQYF. The DNA for the CDR3 is TGCAGTGCTAGAGATCTGTCGACCCAGTACTTC. The V and J genes are TRBV20-1 and TRBJ2-5; D gene uncertain. CDR3 size: 11 residues. Germline V gives CDR1 DFQATT, CDR2 SNEGSKA (reference sequence). V was trimmed by 0 bases and J by 7 bases, leaving 6 bases between them.

This clone was counted a single time. The chain carries TRBV11-1 and TRBJ2-6; D might be TRBD2 (6 bases). The germline V gene encodes CDR1 SGHAT and CDR2 FQDESV (reference sequence). The CDR3 is 14 amino acids. The V gene lost 6 bases and the J gene lost 0 bases, with 6 bases spanning the gap. CDR3: CASSSGSGANVLTF. CDR3 DNA: TGTGCCAGCAGTAGCGGCTCTGGGGCCAACGTCCTGACTTTC.